What follows are 24 T cell receptor beta chains derived from one specimen sequenced in a study of blood T cell repertoires in COVID-19. Generated by immunoSEQ multiplex PCR, the TCRdb table keeps only in-frame clones and is missing some. The table has 110,000 to 150,000 clones, roughly 90% seen once; the top ten hold around 3%. Source material: peripheral blood. The source of these receptors is a man aged 60 to 75 with active or convalescent COVID-19.

This chain connects TRBV7-2 to TRBJ2-3, with D possibly being TRBD2 (5 bases). V lost 4 bases and J 1 base, leaving 9 bases between the germline ends. Germline CDR1 SGHTA, CDR2 FQGNSA. The CDR3 totals 14 residues. This CDR3 is CASSWLGGTDTQYF. The CDR3 DNA reads TGTGCCAGCAGCTGGCTGGGAGGCACAGATACGCAGTATTTT.

The chain combines TRBV7-3 with TRBJ2-2; 11 bases align to TRBD2. In germline, CDR1 is SGHTA, CDR2 FQGTGA. This CDR3 is 17 amino acids long. Germline trimming cut 5 bases from V and 5 bases from J; bases unmatched to any gene: 10. In nucleotides, the CDR3 is TGTGCCAGCAGCGCCCCCGTAGCGGGGGGGGGTACCGGGGAGCTGTTTTTT. Its protein product is CASSAPVAGGGTGELFF.

This CDR3 is CASSLGWAQETQYF. The CDR3 DNA is TGTGCCAGCAGTTTAGGATGGGCTCAAGAGACCCAGTACTTC. The chain carries TRBV28 and TRBJ2-5, with D unclear. The CDR3 is made up of 14 amino acids. The germline V gene encodes CDR1 MDHEN and CDR2 SYDVKM. The germline V and J ends were trimmed by 2 bases and 2 bases, with 9 bases remaining between them.

The chain recombines TRBV3-1 (or the pseudogene TRBV3-2) with TRBJ1-2; TRBD1 is a possible D gene (6 bases). From germline, CDR1 is LGHDT and CDR2 YNNKEL (reference sequence). V lost 4 bases, J lost 6 bases, and 15 bases lay in between. CDR3 size: 14 residues. The CDR3 here is CASSLSQGMDGYTF. The CDR3 DNA is TGTGCCAGCAGCCTCTCACAGGGAATGGATGGCTACACCTTC.

The chain links TRBV5-4 to TRBJ2-4, with D possibly TRBD2 on 5 matching bases. The CDR3 loop spans 12 amino acids. The V gene's germline CDR1 is SGHNT and CDR2 YYREEE (reference sequence). Trimming removed 3 bases at V and 7 bases at J, with 8 bases between. In nucleotides, the CDR3 is TGTGCCAGCAGCTCGGACTGGAACATTCAGTACTTC. Residues: CASSSDWNIQYF.

This clone was seen a handful of times. The gene calls are TRBV27 and TRBJ2-1; 8 bases agree with TRBD2. The germline V gene has CDR1 MNHEY and CDR2 SMNVEV (reference sequence). V trimming: 5 bases; J trimming: 4 bases; junction bases outside the gene matches: 13. The CDR3 loop spans 17 amino acids. In nucleotides, the CDR3 is TGTGCCAGCAGTCGTCGAGGTAGCGGGGTAGGGTACAATGAGCAGTTCTTC. Translation: CASSRRGSGVGYNEQFF.

V gene TRBV7-9 combines with J gene TRBJ2-1; 9 bases are a match to TRBD2. The CDR3 totals 15 residues. Germline V gene data show CDR1 as SEHNR and CDR2 as FQNEAQ (reference sequence). The trim removed 1 base at V and 9 bases at J, leaving 7 bases unmatched. The CDR3 nucleotides are TGTGCCAGCAGCTTAGAAGGCGGGAGGGCCGGTGAGCAGTTCTTC. It is translated as CASSLEGGRAGEQFF.

The rearrangement links TRBV19 to TRBJ2-7; 9 positions agree with TRBD1. With V trimmed by 8 bases and J by 2 bases, 7 bases remained unmatched. CDR3 length: 14 residues. Germline loops: CDR1 LNHDA, CDR2 SQIVND (reference sequence). The CDR3 DNA reads TGTGCCAGTTCCCGACAGGGGGGGGCCTACGAGCAGTACTTC. Encoded protein: CASSRQGGAYEQYF.

The chain uses TRBV15 and TRBJ2-6; perhaps TRBD1 as D (5 bases). V shed 2 bases and J shed 6 bases, with 11 bases lying between them. The CDR3 is made up of 15 amino acids. From germline, CDR1 is LNHNV and CDR2 YYDKDF (reference sequence). CDR3 sequence reads: CATSRTGLEANVLTF. CDR3 in DNA: TGTGCCACCAGCAGAACAGGTCTGGAGGCCAACGTCCTGACTTTC.

CDR3 in amino acids: CASSGLKHGVLTGYTF. The CDR3 DNA sequence: TGTGCCAGCAGCGGATTAAAACACGGGGTTCTTACGGGCTACACCTTC. This chain joins TRBV21-1 and TRBJ1-2. TRBV21-1 is assigned pseudogene status. The CDR3 spans 16 residues.

V usage is TRBV6-1 and J usage is TRBJ1-5, with D possibly being TRBD1 (5 bases). The germline V gene encodes CDR1 MNHNS and CDR2 SASEGT. The V and J ends lost 3 bases and 7 bases respectively, with 10 bases between them. The CDR3 is 13 amino acids. The chain's CDR3 is CASSEGGVQPQHF. The DNA for the CDR3 is TGTGCCAGCAGTGAGGGGGGGGTGCAGCCCCAGCATTTT.

The V call is TRBV6-5, the J call TRBJ2-1, with TRBD2 identical over 12 bases. This CDR3 contains 15 residues. Germline values: CDR1 MNHEY, CDR2 SVGAGI. Germline trimming cut 7 bases from V and 3 bases from J; bases unmatched to any gene: 4. For the CDR3, the DNA is TGTGCCAGCAATGTACTAGCGGGAGGCTACAATGAGCAGTTCTTC. Encoded protein: CASNVLAGGYNEQFF.

This chain uses TRBV9 with TRBJ1-2; 8 bases are shared with TRBD1. Germline V lookup: CDR1 SGDLS, CDR2 YYNGEE. V was pared by 7 bases and J by 6 bases, with 2 bases of the junction left unmatched. The CDR3 runs 11 residues. The CDR3 is CASGQGNGYTF. Here the CDR3 DNA reads TGTGCCAGCGGACAGGGAAATGGCTACACCTTC.

CDR3 residues: CASSHRDRAYGYTF. The CDR3 nucleotides read TGTGCCAGCAGCCACCGGGACAGGGCCTATGGCTACACCTTC. This chain links TRBV7-8 with TRBJ1-2; 9 bases align to TRBD1. V lost 5 bases to trimming and J lost 4 bases; unmatched junction nucleotides: 5. The CDR3 length is 14 residues. Germline CDR1 is SGHVS and CDR2 is FQNEAQ.

The chain couples TRBV7-9 to TRBJ1-3; D ambiguous. This CDR3 has 16 amino acids. Between the trimmed V and J ends, which lost 5 bases and 3 bases, there was a span of 17 bases. Germline V CDR1 and CDR2: SEHNR, FQNEAQ (reference sequence). CDR3 sequence: CASSPTAAAGGNTIYF. CDR3 bases: TGTGCCAGCAGCCCTACGGCAGCCGCAGGTGGAAACACCATATATTTT. Full variable domain (outside the CDR3, taken from reference TRBV7-9 and TRBJ1-3): DTGVSQNPRHKITKRGQNVTFRCDPISEHNRLYWYRQTLGQGPEFLTYFQNEAQLEKSRLLSDRFSAERPKGSFSTLEIQRTEQGDSAMYLCASSPTAAAGGNTIYFGEGSWLTVV.

Here the CDR3 reads CASSSTGDGYTF. The DNA of the CDR3 is TGTGCCAGCAGCTCGACAGGGGATGGCTACACCTTC. This chain links TRBV7-9 with TRBJ1-2; 8 nucleotides agree with TRBD1. V lost 4 bases, J lost 6 bases, and 1 base stayed unmatched. This CDR3 contains 12 residues. CDR1 is SEHNR and CDR2 is FQNEAQ in the germline V gene (reference sequence).

This chain joins TRBV5-4 and TRBJ1-2; no clear D gene. The V gene lost 0 bases and the J gene lost 0 bases, with 6 bases spanning the gap. Germline-derived CDR1 and CDR2 are SGHNT and YYREEE (reference sequence). CDR3 length equals 14 residues. The CDR3 DNA reads as TGTGCCAGCAGCTTGGGTAGCGCTAACTATGGCTACACCTTC. It codes for CASSLGSANYGYTF. Filled out from reference TRBV5-4 and TRBJ1-2, the complete variable domain reads ETGVTQSPTHLIKTRGQQVTLRCSSQSGHNTVSWYQQALGQGPQFIFQYYREEENGRGNFPPRFSGLQFPNYSSELNVNALELDDSALYLCASSLGSANYGYTFGSGTRLTVV.

This chain connects TRBV5-1 to TRBJ2-1; 7 nucleotides line up with TRBD2. The V segment lost 4 bases and the J segment 3 bases; nucleotides outside the gene matches: 4. The CDR3 loop spans 14 amino acids. CDR1 and CDR2 from the germline V gene are SGHRS and YFSETQ. The CDR3 DNA follows: TGCGCCAGCAGCGATGGCGGGGGCTACAATGAGCAGTTCTTC. It yields the protein CASSDGGGYNEQFF.

J is TRBJ2-5 and V is TRBV2, with 8 bases fitting TRBD2. The J segment lost 10 bases and the V segment lost 3 bases, leaving 13 bases of the junction unmatched. The CDR3 has 15 amino acids. Germline CDR1 SNHLY, CDR2 FYNNEI. The CDR3 is CASSDGLAEPGSQYF. DNA of the CDR3: TGTGCCAGCAGTGACGGACTAGCAGAGCCGGGGAGCCAGTACTTC.

This rearrangement joins TRBV19 to TRBJ2-7; D may be TRBD1 (6 bases). V was clipped by 4 bases and J by 0 bases, with 10 bases between them. CDR1 is LNHDA and CDR2 is SQIVND in the germline V gene (reference sequence). The CDR3 length is 14 residues. The chain's CDR3 is CASSKTGNSYEQYF. The CDR3 bases are TGTGCCAGTAGTAAGACAGGAAACTCCTACGAGCAGTACTTC.

This CDR3 reads CASSGNRGGGLETQYF. The CDR3 nucleotides read TGTGCCAGCAGCGGCAACCGTGGGGGGGGCTTGGAGACCCAGTACTTC. This rearrangement joins TRBV9 to TRBJ2-5, with D possibly being TRBD2 (7 bases). Germline values: CDR1 SGDLS, CDR2 YYNGEE. V lost 3 bases, J lost 5 bases, and 20 bases lay in between. CDR3 length: 16 amino acids.

This clone was observed once. The chain has TRBV4-3 and TRBJ1-2; D remains ambiguous. The CDR3 contains 16 residues. Trimming took 5 bases from V and 4 from J, leaving 20 bases between them. Germline CDR1 and CDR2: LGHNA and YSLEER. The CDR3 nucleotides are TGCGCCAGCAGCTCCGCTGGGCGGGTGGGTGCCTATGGCTACACCTTC. Translation gives CASSSAGRVGAYGYTF.

CDR3 in DNA: TGTGCCAGCAGTTATATTGACACCGGGGAGCTGTTTTTT. Translating gives CASSYIDTGELFF. The chain has TRBV6-5 and TRBJ2-2; no clear D. The length of the CDR3 is 13 residues. CDR1 and CDR2 from the germline V gene are MNHEY and SVGAGI. Trimming removed 3 bases at V and 3 bases at J, with 5 bases between.

The V call is TRBV6-2 or TRBV6-3, the J call TRBJ1-4; no definite D call. V was shortened by 4 bases and J by 4 bases, with 10 bases between the two germline ends. Germline CDR1 and CDR2: MNHEY and SVGEGT. The CDR3 covers 14 residues. CDR3 coding DNA: TGTGCCAGCAGTTGGACTTCAGATAATGAAAAACTGTTTTTT. It translates to CASSWTSDNEKLFF.